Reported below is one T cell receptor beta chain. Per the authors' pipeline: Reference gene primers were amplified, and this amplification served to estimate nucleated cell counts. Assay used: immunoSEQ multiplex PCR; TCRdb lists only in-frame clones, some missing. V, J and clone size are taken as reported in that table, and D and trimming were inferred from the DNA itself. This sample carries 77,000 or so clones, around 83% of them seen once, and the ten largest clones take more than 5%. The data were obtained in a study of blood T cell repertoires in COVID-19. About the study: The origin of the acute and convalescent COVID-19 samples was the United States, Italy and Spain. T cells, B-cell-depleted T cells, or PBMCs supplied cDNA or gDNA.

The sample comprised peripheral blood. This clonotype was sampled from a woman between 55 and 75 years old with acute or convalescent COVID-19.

This CDR3 is CASSNPQVMRAFF. The CDR3 DNA follows: TGTGCCAGCAGCAACCCCCAGGTTATGAGAGCTTTCTTT. V gene TRBV5-4 combines with J gene TRBJ1-1; D not resolved. The V end was cut by 4 bases, the J end by 10 bases, with 17 bases between. CDR3 length: 13 residues. Germline V gives CDR1 SGHNT, CDR2 YYREEE (reference sequence).